This T cell receptor (beta chain) was captured in a study of cytomegalovirus exposure and HLA in healthy donors. A remark on this clone: Its antigen is undetermined.

A multiplex PCR was run with 60 Vbeta primers and 13 Jbeta primers. Here immunoSEQ multiplex PCR was the method, and the copy in TCRdb shows in-frame clones only, minus some. The sample consists of 150,000 or so clones, around four fifths of them appearing once. The CDR3 contains 17 residues. V trimming: 1 base; J trimming: 6 bases; junction bases outside the gene matches: 9. Germline CDR1 and CDR2: SGHTA and FQGNSA. Whole-study results and caveats: Rarity marked most TCR sequences, yet some public TCRs occurred in many donors. Among TCR beta chains, those listed as cytomegalovirus-associated numbered approximately 150. A later analysis revealed that TCR association rates differed between HLA loci, peaking at DRB1 and bottoming out at HLA-C. Of the V segments, some could not be distinguished, including TRBV6-2 and TRBV6-3, and were excluded.

Sequencing used PBMCs. The receptor's source is a female donor in good health and CMV-seronegative. The genes are TRBV7-2 and TRBJ2-5; 12 bases are shared with TRBD2. Written as DNA, the CDR3 is TGTGCCAGCAGCTTAGAGGCTAGCGGGAGGGCCAGAAAGACCCAGTACTTC. This translates into CASSLEASGRARKTQYF.